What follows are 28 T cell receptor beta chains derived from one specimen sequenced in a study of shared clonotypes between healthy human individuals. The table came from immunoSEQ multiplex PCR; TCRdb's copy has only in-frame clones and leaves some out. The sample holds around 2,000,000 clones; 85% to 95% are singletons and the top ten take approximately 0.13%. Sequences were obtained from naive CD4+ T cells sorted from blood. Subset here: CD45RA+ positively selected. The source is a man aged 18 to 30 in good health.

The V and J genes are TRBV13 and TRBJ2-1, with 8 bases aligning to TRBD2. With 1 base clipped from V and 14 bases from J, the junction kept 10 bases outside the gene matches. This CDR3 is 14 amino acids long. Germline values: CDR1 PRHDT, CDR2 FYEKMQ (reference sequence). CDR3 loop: CASSLVELSGIKFF. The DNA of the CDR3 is TGTGCCAGCAGCTTAGTTGAGCTTAGCGGGATAAAGTTCTTC.

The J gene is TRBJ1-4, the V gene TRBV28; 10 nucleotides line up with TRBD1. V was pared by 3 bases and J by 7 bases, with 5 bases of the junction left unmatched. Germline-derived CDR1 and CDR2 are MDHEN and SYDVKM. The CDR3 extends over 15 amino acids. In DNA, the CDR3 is TGTGCCAGCAGTTTGAGGACAGGGGGGAGTGAAAAACTGTTTTTT. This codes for CASSLRTGGSEKLFF.

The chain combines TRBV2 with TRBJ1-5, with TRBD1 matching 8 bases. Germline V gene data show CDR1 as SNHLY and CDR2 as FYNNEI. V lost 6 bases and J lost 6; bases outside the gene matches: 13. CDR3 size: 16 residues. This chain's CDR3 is CASRAGGGQGGQPQHF. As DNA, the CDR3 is TGTGCCAGCAGGGCCGGGGGCGGACAGGGCGGTCAGCCCCAGCATTTT.

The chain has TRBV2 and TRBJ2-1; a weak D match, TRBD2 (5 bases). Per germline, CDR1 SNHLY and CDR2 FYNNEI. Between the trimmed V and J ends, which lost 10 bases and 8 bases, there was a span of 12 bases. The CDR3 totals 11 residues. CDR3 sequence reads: CATRTGDEQFF. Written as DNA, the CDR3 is TGTGCCACCCGAACCGGGGATGAGCAGTTCTTC.

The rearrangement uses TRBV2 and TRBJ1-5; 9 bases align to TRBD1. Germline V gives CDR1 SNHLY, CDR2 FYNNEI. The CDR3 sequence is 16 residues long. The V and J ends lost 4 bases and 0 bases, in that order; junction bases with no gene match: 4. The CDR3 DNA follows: TGTGCCAGCAGTGGGGACAGGGACCTTAGCAATCAGCCCCAGCATTTT. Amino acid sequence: CASSGDRDLSNQPQHF. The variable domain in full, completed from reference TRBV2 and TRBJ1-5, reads EPEVTQTPSHQVTQMGQEVILRCVPISNHLYFYWYRQILGQKVEFLVSFYNNEISEKSEIFDDQFSVERPDGSNFTLKIRSTKLEDSAMYFCASSGDRDLSNQPQHFGDGTRLSIL.

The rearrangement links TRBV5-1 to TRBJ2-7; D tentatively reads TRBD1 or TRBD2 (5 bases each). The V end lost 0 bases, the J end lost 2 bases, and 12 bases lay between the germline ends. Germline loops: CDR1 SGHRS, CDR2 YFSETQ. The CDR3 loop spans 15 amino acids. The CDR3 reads CASSLEGTATYEQYF. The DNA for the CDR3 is TGCGCCAGCAGCTTGGAAGGGACCGCCACCTACGAGCAGTACTTC.

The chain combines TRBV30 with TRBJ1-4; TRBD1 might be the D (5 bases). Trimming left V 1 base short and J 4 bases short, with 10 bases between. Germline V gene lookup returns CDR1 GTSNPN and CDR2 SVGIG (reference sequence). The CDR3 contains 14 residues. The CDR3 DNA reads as TGTGCCTGGAGTGAGGGGTGGTATAATGAAAAACTGTTTTTT. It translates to CAWSEGWYNEKLFF.

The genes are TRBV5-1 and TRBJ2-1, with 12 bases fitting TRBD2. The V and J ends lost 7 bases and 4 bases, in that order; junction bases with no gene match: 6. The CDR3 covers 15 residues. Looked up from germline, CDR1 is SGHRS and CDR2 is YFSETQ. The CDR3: CASGRTSGVYNEQFF. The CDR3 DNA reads TGCGCCAGCGGACGGACTAGCGGGGTATACAATGAGCAGTTCTTC.

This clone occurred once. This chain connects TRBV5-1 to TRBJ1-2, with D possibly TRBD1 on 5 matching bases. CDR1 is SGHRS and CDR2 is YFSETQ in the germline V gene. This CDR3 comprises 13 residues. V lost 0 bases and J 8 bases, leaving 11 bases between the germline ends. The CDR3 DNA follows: TGCGCCAGCAGCTTGGCCTTGGGGGAAGGCTACACCTTC. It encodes CASSLALGEGYTF.

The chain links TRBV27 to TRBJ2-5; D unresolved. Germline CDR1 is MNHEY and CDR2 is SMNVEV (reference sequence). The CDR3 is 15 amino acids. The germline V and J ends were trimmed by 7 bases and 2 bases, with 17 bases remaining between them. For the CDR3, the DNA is TGTGCCAGCAAGGGCCTAACACCAAAGCAAGAGACCCAGTACTTC. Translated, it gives CASKGLTPKQETQYF.

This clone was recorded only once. CDR3 nucleotides: TGTGCCAGCAGGCCCGACTTGAGGCGAGAGACCCAGTACTTC. Translating gives CASRPDLRRETQYF. V is TRBV5-4 and J is TRBJ2-5; unclear D gene. V shed 5 bases and J shed 4 bases, with 15 bases lying between them. This CDR3 comprises 14 residues. The V gene's germline CDR1 is SGHNT and CDR2 YYREEE (reference sequence).

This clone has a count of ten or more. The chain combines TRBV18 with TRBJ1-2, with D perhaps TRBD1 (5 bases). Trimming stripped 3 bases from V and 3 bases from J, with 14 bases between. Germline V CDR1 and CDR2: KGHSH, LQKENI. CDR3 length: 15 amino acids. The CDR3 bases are TGTGCCAGCTCACCTCTCTCGGGGGTAGACTATGGCTACACCTTC. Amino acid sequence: CASSPLSGVDYGYTF.

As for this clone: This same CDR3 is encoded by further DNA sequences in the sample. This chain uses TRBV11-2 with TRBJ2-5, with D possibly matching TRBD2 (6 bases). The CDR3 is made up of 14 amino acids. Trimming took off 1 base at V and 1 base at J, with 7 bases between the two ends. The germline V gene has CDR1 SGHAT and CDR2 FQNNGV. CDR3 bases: TGTGCCAGCAGCTTAGTGGGGGGCCAAGAGACCCAGTACTTC. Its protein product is CASSLVGGQETQYF.

CDR3 sequence (DNA): TGCGCCACCTCCCGGACAGGACCCTACGAGCAGTACTTC. It encodes CATSRTGPYEQYF. This chain uses TRBV5-1 with TRBJ2-7, with 7 bases matching TRBD1. V lost 9 bases to trimming and J lost 2 bases; unmatched junction nucleotides: 8. The CDR3 runs 13 residues. Germline assignment: CDR1 SGHRS and CDR2 YFSETQ.

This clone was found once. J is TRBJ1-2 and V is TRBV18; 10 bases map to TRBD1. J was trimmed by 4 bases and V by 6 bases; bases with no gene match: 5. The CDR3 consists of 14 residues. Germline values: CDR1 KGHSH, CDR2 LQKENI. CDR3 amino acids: CASSSGTGVYGYTF. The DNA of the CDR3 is TGTGCCAGCTCCTCCGGGACAGGGGTCTATGGCTACACCTTC. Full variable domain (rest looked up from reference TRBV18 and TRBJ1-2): NAGVMQNPRHLVRRRGQEARLRCSPMKGHSHVYWYRQLPEEGLKFMVYLQKENIIDESGMPKERFSAEFPKEGPSILRIQQVVRGDSAAYFCASSSGTGVYGYTFGSGTRLTVV.

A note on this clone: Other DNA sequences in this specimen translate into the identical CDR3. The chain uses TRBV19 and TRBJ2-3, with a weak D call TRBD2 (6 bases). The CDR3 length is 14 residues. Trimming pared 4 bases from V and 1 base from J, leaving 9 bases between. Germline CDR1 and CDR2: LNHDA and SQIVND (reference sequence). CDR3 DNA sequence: TGTGCCAGTAGTAGTAGCGGAGGCACAGATACGCAGTATTTT. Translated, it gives CASSSSGGTDTQYF.

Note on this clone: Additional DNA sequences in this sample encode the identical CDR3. The CDR3 DNA reads as TGTGCCAGCAGCTCCCGGGGGGAGACCCAGTACTTC. Its translation is CASSSRGETQYF. V gene TRBV7-2 combines with J gene TRBJ2-5; a possible D gene is TRBD2 (6 bases). From germline, CDR1 is SGHTA and CDR2 FQGNSA. The V end was cut by 4 bases, the J end by 5 bases, with 8 bases between. This CDR3 region has 12 residues.

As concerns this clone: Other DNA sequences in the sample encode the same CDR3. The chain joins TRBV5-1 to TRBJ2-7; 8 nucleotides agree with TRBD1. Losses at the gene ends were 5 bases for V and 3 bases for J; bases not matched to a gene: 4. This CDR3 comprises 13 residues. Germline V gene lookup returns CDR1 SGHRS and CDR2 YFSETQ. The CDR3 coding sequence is TGCGCCAGCAGTCGTGGACAGGGCTACGAGCAGTACTTC. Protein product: CASSRGQGYEQYF.

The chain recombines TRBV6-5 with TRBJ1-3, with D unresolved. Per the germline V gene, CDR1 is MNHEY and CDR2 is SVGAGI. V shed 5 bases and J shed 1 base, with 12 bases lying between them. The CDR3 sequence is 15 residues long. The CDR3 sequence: CASSREGRSGNTIYF. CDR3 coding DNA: TGTGCCAGCAGTCGCGAAGGGAGATCTGGAAACACCATATATTTT.

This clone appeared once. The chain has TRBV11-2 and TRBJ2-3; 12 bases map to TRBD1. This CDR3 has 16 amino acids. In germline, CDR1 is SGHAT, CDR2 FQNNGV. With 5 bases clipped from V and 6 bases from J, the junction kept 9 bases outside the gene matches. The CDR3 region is CASSGTGGGFWDTQYF. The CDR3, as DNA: TGTGCCAGCAGCGGGACAGGGGGCGGGTTTTGGGATACGCAGTATTTT.

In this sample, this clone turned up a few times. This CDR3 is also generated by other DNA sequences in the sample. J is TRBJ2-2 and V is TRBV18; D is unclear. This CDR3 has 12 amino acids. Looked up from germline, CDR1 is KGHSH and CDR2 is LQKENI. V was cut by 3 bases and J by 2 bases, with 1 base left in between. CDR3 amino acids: CASSPNTGELFF. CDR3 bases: TGTGCCAGCTCACCTAACACCGGGGAGCTGTTTTTT.

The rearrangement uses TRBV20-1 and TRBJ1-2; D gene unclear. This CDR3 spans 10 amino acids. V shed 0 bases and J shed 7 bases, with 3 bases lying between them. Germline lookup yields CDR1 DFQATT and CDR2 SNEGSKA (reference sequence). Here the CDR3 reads CSARESGYTF. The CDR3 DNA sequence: TGCAGTGCTAGAGAATCTGGCTACACCTTC.

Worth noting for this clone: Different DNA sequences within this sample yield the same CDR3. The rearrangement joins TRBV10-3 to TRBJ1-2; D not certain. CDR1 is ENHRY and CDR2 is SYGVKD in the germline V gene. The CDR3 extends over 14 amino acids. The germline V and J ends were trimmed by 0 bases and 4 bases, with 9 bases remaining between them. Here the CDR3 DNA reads TGTGCCATCAGTGAGTCGGGTGGGGTCTATGGCTACACCTTC. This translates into CAISESGGVYGYTF.

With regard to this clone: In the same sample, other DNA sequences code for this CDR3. CDR3 sequence reads: CATGQSNTGELFF. DNA for the CDR3: TGTGCCACAGGACAGTCGAACACCGGGGAGCTGTTTTTT. The rearrangement uses TRBV10-3 and TRBJ2-2, with D perhaps TRBD1 (6 bases). Germline V lookup: CDR1 ENHRY, CDR2 SYGVKD. This CDR3 is built from 13 residues. Between the trimmed V and J ends, which lost 10 bases and 0 bases, there was a span of 9 bases.

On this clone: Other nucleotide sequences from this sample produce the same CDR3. CDR3: CASSLGDRRETQYF. In nucleotides, the CDR3 is TGCGCCAGCAGCTTGGGAGACAGGAGAGAGACCCAGTACTTC. This chain joins TRBV5-1 and TRBJ2-5; TRBD1 might be the D (6 bases). In germline, CDR1 is SGHRS, CDR2 YFSETQ. V shed 0 bases and J shed 4 bases, with 10 bases lying between them. The CDR3 contains 14 residues.

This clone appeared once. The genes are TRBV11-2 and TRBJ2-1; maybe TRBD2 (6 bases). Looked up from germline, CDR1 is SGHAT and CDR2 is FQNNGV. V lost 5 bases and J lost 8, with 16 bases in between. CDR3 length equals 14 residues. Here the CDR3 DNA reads TGTGCCAGCAGCCAGAGACTAGGTCATTATGAGCAGTTCTTC. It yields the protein CASSQRLGHYEQFF.

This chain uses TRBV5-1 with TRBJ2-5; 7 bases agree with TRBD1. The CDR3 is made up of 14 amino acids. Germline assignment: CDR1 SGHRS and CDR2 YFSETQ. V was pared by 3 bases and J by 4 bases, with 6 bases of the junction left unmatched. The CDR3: CASSSPGGRETQYF. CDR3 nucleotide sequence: TGCGCCAGCAGCTCTCCAGGGGGTCGAGAGACCCAGTACTTC.

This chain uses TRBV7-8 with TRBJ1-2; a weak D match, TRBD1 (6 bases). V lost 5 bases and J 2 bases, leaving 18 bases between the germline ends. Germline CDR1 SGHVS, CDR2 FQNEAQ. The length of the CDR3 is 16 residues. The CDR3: CASSVNSGGANYGYTF. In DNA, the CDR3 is TGTGCCAGCAGCGTAAACTCGGGGGGCGCCAACTATGGCTACACCTTC.